Reported below is one T cell receptor beta chain. What it binds is unknown. The CDR3 runs to 14 residues. Germline CDR1 is MDHEN and CDR2 is SYDVKM. V lost 3 bases to trimming and J lost 3 bases, with 9 bases between them. It was with 60 Vbeta and 13 Jbeta primers that the PCR ran. Using immunoSEQ multiplex PCR, the repertoire was profiled, and TCRdb retains in-frame clones only, with some absent. This table holds 150,000 or so clones, about 84% found once. This sample was taken from a study of cytomegalovirus exposure and HLA in healthy donors. On the study more broadly: Drawn from HLA-typed donors, roughly 87 million unique TCRs were held in an early data release.

Findings of the study overall: Upon later analysis, TCR association rates were observed to vary by HLA locus, being highest for DRB1 and lowest for HLA-C.

Sample: PBMCs. The TCR comes from a man aged 50 to 60 in good health and CMV-seronegative. The chain has TRBV28 and TRBJ1-5, with D perhaps TRBD1 (6 bases). CDR3 DNA: TGTGCCAGCAGTTTTGGACAGATCAATCAGCCCCAGCATTTT. Translating gives CASSFGQINQPQHF.